These T cell receptor beta chains were read from a single sample in a study of T-cell memory formation after mild COVID-19. TCRdb independently ran MiXCR on the 5' RACE reads; one entry per CDR3 protein. The repertoire has roughly 280,000 distinct CDR3 sequences, roughly 8.2% of them found once; the top ten carry about 22%. The sequenced sample consisted of PBMCs or a T cell subset sorted from them (not recorded which). The source is a man younger than 30 who had mild COVID-19 (a few samples of this study predate the infection). Cell type and time point are not known. The CDR3 runs from the conserved cysteine through the conserved F or W. The order of the fields is V gene, clone size, J gene, CDR3 length, D gene, CDR3 protein, CDR3 DNA. A D gene is named only where the DNA matches it firmly. The size of a clone is reported for some rows only, either as once, few or many, or as a class for expanded clones.

v_gene: TRBV11-2; abundance: many; j_gene: TRBJ2-3; len: 15; d_gene: -; CDR3aa: CASSLDQGFPDTQYF; CDR3nt: TGTGCCAGCAGCTTAGATCAGGGTTTCCCCGATACGCAGTATTTT
v_gene: TRBV20-1; abundance: many; j_gene: TRBJ1-2; len: 12; d_gene: -; CDR3aa: CSARGGGGGYTF; CDR3nt: TGCAGTGCTAGAGGTGGAGGTGGGGGCTACACCTTC
v_gene: TRBV12-3/TRBV12-4; abundance: few; j_gene: TRBJ2-7; len: 13; d_gene: -; CDR3aa: CASSLAQGHEQYF; CDR3nt: TGTGCCAGCAGTTTAGCGCAGGGGCACGAGCAGTACTTC
v_gene: TRBV13; abundance: -; j_gene: TRBJ1-2; len: 15; d_gene: -; CDR3aa: CASSTGPLANYGYTF; CDR3nt: TGTGCCAGCAGCACGGGACCGCTTGCTAACTATGGCTACACCTTC
v_gene: TRBV6-6; abundance: few; j_gene: TRBJ1-4; len: 14; d_gene: TRBD1; CDR3aa: CASSYRQGAEKLFF; CDR3nt: TGTGCCAGCAGTTACCGGCAGGGGGCTGAAAAACTGTTTTTT
v_gene: TRBV6-1; abundance: few; j_gene: TRBJ1-1; len: 15; d_gene: TRBD1; CDR3aa: CASRTITGGGTEAFF; CDR3nt: TGTGCCAGCAGGACGATTACAGGGGGAGGCACTGAAGCTTTCTTT
v_gene: TRBV12-3/TRBV12-4; abundance: few; j_gene: TRBJ2-1; len: 14; d_gene: -; CDR3aa: CASSLNSRGDEQFF; CDR3nt: TGTGCCAGCAGTTTAAACTCAAGGGGGGATGAGCAGTTCTTC
v_gene: TRBV7-9; abundance: -; j_gene: TRBJ2-7; len: 15; d_gene: -; CDR3aa: CASIPFPGSTYEQYF; CDR3nt: TGTGCCAGCATTCCATTCCCCGGGTCGACTTACGAGCAGTACTTC
v_gene: TRBV7-2; abundance: few; j_gene: TRBJ2-3; len: 14; d_gene: TRBD1; CDR3aa: CASGRTGSTDTQYF; CDR3nt: TGTGCCAGCGGGCGGACAGGGAGCACAGATACGCAGTATTTT
v_gene: TRBV10-2; abundance: -; j_gene: TRBJ1-1; len: 17; d_gene: TRBD1; CDR3aa: CASRDRGEYRGPTEAFF; CDR3nt: TGCGCCAGCAGGGACAGGGGCGAGTACAGAGGTCCCACTGAAGCTTTCTTT
v_gene: TRBV11-2; abundance: few; j_gene: TRBJ2-7; len: 15; d_gene: TRBD2; CDR3aa: CASSRGLAGVEEQYF; CDR3nt: TGTGCCAGCAGCCGGGGGCTAGCGGGGGTTGAAGAGCAGTACTTC
v_gene: TRBV4-3; abundance: many; j_gene: TRBJ2-5; len: 16; d_gene: -; CDR3aa: CASSQDSGLVGETQYF; CDR3nt: TGCGCCAGCAGCCAAGATAGTGGCCTAGTCGGCGAGACCCAGTACTTC
v_gene: TRBV12-3/TRBV12-4; abundance: few; j_gene: TRBJ2-3; len: 14; d_gene: TRBD1; CDR3aa: CASRDRGLPDTQYF; CDR3nt: TGTGCCAGCAGGGACAGGGGCCTGCCAGATACGCAGTATTTT
v_gene: TRBV5-1; abundance: few; j_gene: TRBJ2-3; len: 16; d_gene: -; CDR3aa: CASSFTGPSRTDTQYF; CDR3nt: TGCGCCAGCAGCTTTACCGGCCCCTCCCGCACAGATACGCAGTATTTT
v_gene: TRBV20-1; abundance: few; j_gene: TRBJ1-2; len: 13; d_gene: TRBD1; CDR3aa: CSAASPTGLGYTF; CDR3nt: TGCAGTGCTGCTAGTCCGACAGGGCTTGGCTACACCTTC
v_gene: TRBV7-9; abundance: few; j_gene: TRBJ1-5; len: 13; d_gene: -; CDR3aa: CASSLDFSQPQHF; CDR3nt: TGTGCCAGCAGCTTAGATTTCTCTCAGCCCCAGCATTTT
v_gene: TRBV7-9; abundance: few; j_gene: TRBJ1-6; len: 12; d_gene: -; CDR3aa: CASSLLSSPLHF; CDR3nt: TGTGCCAGCAGCTTACTCTCCTCACCCCTCCACTTT
v_gene: TRBV7-2; abundance: -; j_gene: TRBJ2-1; len: 15; d_gene: TRBD2; CDR3aa: CASSQAGTSYNEQFF; CDR3nt: TGTGCCAGCAGCCAAGCGGGGACCTCCTACAATGAGCAGTTCTTC
v_gene: TRBV5-1; abundance: few; j_gene: TRBJ2-7; len: 15; d_gene: TRBD1; CDR3aa: CASSTTGTGGREQYF; CDR3nt: TGCGCCAGCAGCACTACCGGGACAGGGGGGCGCGAGCAGTACTTC
v_gene: TRBV6-5; abundance: -; j_gene: TRBJ1-3; len: 15; d_gene: TRBD1; CDR3aa: CASRRDRDSGNTIYF; CDR3nt: TGTGCCAGCAGACGGGACAGGGATTCTGGAAACACCATATATTTT